This T cell receptor (beta chain) was sequenced in a study of cytomegalovirus exposure and HLA in healthy donors. Only in-frame clones appear in the TCRdb table, and some are missing; sequencing was by immunoSEQ multiplex PCR. The data contain 200,000 or so clones, around four fifths of them singletons. The CDR3 is 11 amino acids. CDR1 is DFQATT and CDR2 is SNEGSKA in the germline V gene (reference sequence). V lost 6 bases, J lost 0 bases, and 5 bases lay in between. Sequenced input: PBMCs. The TCR comes from a man aged 18 to 30 in good health and CMV-seropositive. J is TRBJ2-5 and V is TRBV20-1; no clear D gene. The CDR3 loop is CSAANQETQYF. CDR3 DNA: TGCAGTGCGGCCAACCAAGAGACCCAGTACTTC.